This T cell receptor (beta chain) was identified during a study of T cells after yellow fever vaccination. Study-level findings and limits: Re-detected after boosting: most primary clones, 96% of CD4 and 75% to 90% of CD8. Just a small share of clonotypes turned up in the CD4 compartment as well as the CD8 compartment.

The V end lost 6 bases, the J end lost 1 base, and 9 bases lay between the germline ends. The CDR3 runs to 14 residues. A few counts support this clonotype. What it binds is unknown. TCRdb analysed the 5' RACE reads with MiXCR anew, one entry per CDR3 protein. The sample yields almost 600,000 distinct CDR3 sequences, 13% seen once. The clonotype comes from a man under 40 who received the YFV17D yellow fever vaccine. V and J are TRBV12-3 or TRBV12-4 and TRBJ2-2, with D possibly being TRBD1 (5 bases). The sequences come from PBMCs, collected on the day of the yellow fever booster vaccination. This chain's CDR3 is CASRLTENTGELFF. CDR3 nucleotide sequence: TGTGCCAGCAGATTGACAGAGAACACCGGGGAGCTGTTTTTT.